These T cell receptor beta chains were read from a single sample in a study of shared clonotypes between healthy human individuals. Sequencing used immunoSEQ multiplex PCR; TCRdb keeps in-frame clones, though not all of them. The sample has around 1.4 million clones; approximately 98.5% are singletons. Sequencing used naive CD4+ T cells sorted from blood. The receptor set was obtained from a man aged 25 to 40 in good health. The conserved cysteine and the conserved F or W are not part of the CDR3 here. A D gene is named only where the DNA matches it firmly.

V: TRBV4-2
J: TRBJ2-7
D: -
CDR3: ASSSSHSEQY

V: TRBV7-9
J: TRBJ2-7
D: -
CDR3: ASSLVLTYEQY

V: TRBV5-1
J: TRBJ1-5
D: TRBD1
CDR3: ASSWGGQTNQPQH

V: TRBV7-2
J: TRBJ2-7
D: TRBD1
CDR3: ASSQGTGPYEQY

V: TRBV6-5
J: TRBJ1-4
D: TRBD1
CDR3: ASRLDRVQEKLF

V: TRBV5-1
J: TRBJ2-5
D: -
CDR3: ASSSSGLRYQETQY

V: TRBV5-1
J: TRBJ1-4
D: -
CDR3: ASSLVGNNEKLF

V: TRBV29-1
J: TRBJ2-3
D: -
CDR3: SVGLRFTDTQY

V: TRBV5-4
J: TRBJ2-2
D: -
CDR3: ASTSGMAGSTGELF

V: TRBV6-1
J: TRBJ1-5
D: -
CDR3: ASSLGEGYGQPQH

V: TRBV7-7
J: TRBJ1-1
D: TRBD1
CDR3: ASSSGTGGARNTEAF

V: TRBV6-4
J: TRBJ2-1
D: TRBD2
CDR3: ASSDSAGGVDEQF

V: TRBV11-3
J: TRBJ2-3
D: TRBD2
CDR3: ASSLGGLAENTQY

V: TRBV18
J: TRBJ1-3
D: TRBD1
CDR3: ASSPWTGADSGNTIY

V: TRBV5-6
J: TRBJ2-7
D: -
CDR3: ASSLSYYEQY

V: TRBV19
J: TRBJ2-4
D: -
CDR3: ASSIYPALAKNIQY

V: TRBV28
J: TRBJ2-1
D: TRBD2
CDR3: ASSYSSGNSYNEQF

V: TRBV5-6
J: TRBJ2-1
D: -
CDR3: ASSLGRTPSYNEQF

V: TRBV7-2
J: TRBJ1-5
D: -
CDR3: ASSLAPSNQPQH